These T cell receptor beta chains were read from a single sample in a study of T cell responses to AZD1222 COVID-19 vaccine. Data came from immunoSEQ multiplex PCR; TCRdb stores just in-frame clones and leaves some out. The data contain about 150,000 clones, 75% to 95% of them seen just once; the ten biggest clones take up 1.5% to 2%. The specimen comprised peripheral blood, sampled on day 0 of AZD1222 vaccination. These receptors came from an adult in good health. Each CDR3 is given with its conserved first and last residue. A D gene is named only where the DNA matches it firmly. The size of a clone is reported for some rows only, either as once, few or many, or as a class for expanded clones.

v_gene,d_gene,abundance,j_gene,CDR3aa,CDR3nt
TRBV5-1,TRBD1,-,TRBJ1-1,CASSLYIPLQGATEAFF,TGCGCCAGCAGCTTGTATATCCCCCTGCAGGGGGCCACTGAAGCTTTCTTT
TRBV28,-,-,TRBJ1-2,CASSFPQPGSTF,TGTGCCAGCAGTTTCCCCCAACCCGGCTCGACCTTC
TRBV19,-,once,TRBJ1-5,CASKSSQYSNQPQHF,TGTGCCAGTAAATCGAGCCAATATAGCAATCAGCCCCAGCATTTT
TRBV19,-,-,TRBJ1-5,CASSMEFHPNQPQHF,TGTGCCAGTAGTATGGAGTTTCACCCCAATCAGCCCCAGCATTTT
TRBV19,TRBD1,-,TRBJ1-5,CASSIIGGPLQPQHF,TGTGCCAGTAGTATAATAGGGGGCCCACTTCAGCCCCAGCATTTT
TRBV18,TRBD1,-,TRBJ1-5,CASSPPSTGDQPQHF,TGTGCCAGCTCACCACCGTCGACAGGGGATCAGCCCCAGCATTTT
TRBV28,-,-,TRBJ1-4,CASRTVNEKLFF,TGTGCCAGCAGAACCGTTAATGAAAAACTGTTTTTT
TRBV28,-,-,TRBJ1-1,CASSLSPDTEAFF,TGTGCCAGCAGTTTATCTCCGGACACTGAAGCTTTCTTT
TRBV19,-,-,TRBJ2-2,CASSPAAGNTGELFF,TGTGCCAGTAGTCCTGCCGCAGGGAACACCGGGGAGCTGTTTTTT
TRBV6-2/TRBV6-3,-,once,TRBJ1-5,CASSYRGARTNQPQHF,TGTGCCAGCAGTTACAGAGGGGCGAGAACCAATCAGCCCCAGCATTTT
TRBV20-1,TRBD2,-,TRBJ2-2,CSASVAGGGTGELFF,TGCAGTGCTAGTGTTGCGGGAGGGGGTACCGGGGAGCTGTTTTTT
TRBV6-2/TRBV6-3,TRBD1,-,TRBJ1-5,CASSTWGQGENQPQHF,TGTGCCAGCAGTACCTGGGGACAGGGTGAAAATCAGCCCCAGCATTTT
TRBV4-2,-,-,TRBJ2-7,CASSQDIAVYEQYF,TGTGCCAGCAGCCAAGATATAGCTGTCTACGAGCAGTACTTC
TRBV6-2/TRBV6-3,-,-,TRBJ2-7,CASSYSSTGSYEQYF,TGTGCCAGCAGTTACTCGAGTACAGGGTCCTACGAGCAGTACTTC
TRBV28,TRBD2,-,TRBJ2-7,CASSFIGGAGVHEQYF,TGTGCCAGCAGTTTTATCGGGGGGGCGGGAGTACACGAGCAGTACTTC
TRBV15,-,-,TRBJ1-3,CATSGGGISGNTIYF,TGTGCCACCAGCGGGGGAGGGATCTCTGGAAACACCATATATTTT
TRBV28,TRBD2,-,TRBJ2-3,CASSWKRELGSTDTQYF,TGTGCCAGCAGTTGGAAGCGGGAGTTGGGGAGCACAGATACGCAGTATTTT
TRBV6-4,-,-,TRBJ2-7,CASSVTVGSLEQYF,TGTGCCAGCAGTGTTACGGTGGGTTCACTCGAGCAGTACTTC
TRBV27,TRBD2,-,TRBJ2-1,CASSPTTSGRYNEQFF,TGTGCCAGCAGTCCCACGACTAGCGGGAGATACAATGAGCAGTTCTTC
TRBV5-6,TRBD2,-,TRBJ2-1,CASSSYTSGRRSNEQFF,TGTGCCAGCAGCTCCTATACTAGCGGGCGGAGGTCAAATGAGCAGTTCTTC
TRBV4-1,-,-,TRBJ1-1,CASKLFYGSREAFF,TGCGCCAGCAAGTTGTTCTATGGCTCCCGTGAAGCTTTCTTT
TRBV20-1,-,-,TRBJ2-4,CSASIVTKNIQYF,TGCAGTGCTAGTATAGTGACTAAAAACATTCAGTACTTC
TRBV28,-,-,TRBJ2-5,CASSLYREIKETQYF,TGTGCCAGCAGTTTATACAGGGAGATTAAAGAGACCCAGTACTTC
TRBV29-1,-,-,TRBJ1-1,CSAGGQNTEAFF,TGCAGCGCTGGGGGACAGAACACTGAAGCTTTCTTT
TRBV6-1,-,-,TRBJ1-1,CASSDTGYFTEAFF,TGTGCCAGCAGTGATACAGGGTATTTCACTGAAGCTTTCTTT
TRBV18,TRBD1,-,TRBJ2-2,CASSPVTDRANTGELFF,TGTGCCAGCTCACCAGTCACCGACAGGGCGAACACCGGGGAGCTGTTTTTT
TRBV7-8,-,-,TRBJ2-7,CASSLAYQEQYF,TGTGCCAGCAGCTTAGCCTATCAAGAGCAGTACTTC
TRBV7-8,-,-,TRBJ2-7,CASSLDWPNKICEQYF,TGTGCCAGCAGCTTAGATTGGCCAAACAAAATCTGCGAGCAGTACTTC
TRBV4-3,TRBD1,-,TRBJ2-1,CASSLGQGQNNEQFF,TGCGCCAGCAGTCTAGGACAGGGGCAAAACAATGAGCAGTTCTTC
TRBV14,-,-,TRBJ2-7,CASSPDSTISYEQYF,TGTGCCAGCAGCCCCGACAGCACCATCTCCTACGAGCAGTACTTC
TRBV14,-,-,TRBJ1-3,CASSQYRISGNTIYF,TGTGCCAGCAGCCAGTACAGGATCTCTGGAAACACCATATATTTT
TRBV19,-,-,TRBJ2-3,CASSIAFQASGTDTQYF,TGTGCCAGTAGTATAGCGTTCCAGGCATCCGGCACAGATACGCAGTATTTT
TRBV5-1,-,few,TRBJ2-7,CASSLVGSMGLYEQYF,TGCGCCAGCAGCTTGGTTGGTAGTATGGGTCTCTACGAGCAGTACTTC
TRBV7-8,-,-,TRBJ1-4,CASSLVPGATEKLFF,TGTGCCAGCAGCTTAGTCCCGGGGGCAACTGAAAAACTGTTTTTT
TRBV5-6,TRBD2,-,TRBJ2-7,CASRGTSGTYEQYF,TGTGCCAGCAGGGGGACTAGCGGAACCTACGAGCAGTACTTC
TRBV24-1,TRBD2,once,TRBJ2-3,CATSVTPLAGGEGTDTQYF,TGTGCCACCAGTGTAACGCCCCTAGCGGGTGGAGAGGGCACAGATACGCAGTATTTT
TRBV5-1,-,once,TRBJ2-7,CASSLDGATYEQYF,TGCGCCAGCAGCTTGGACGGGGCCACCTACGAGCAGTACTTC
TRBV18,TRBD1,-,TRBJ1-1,CASSVRTGDEAFF,TGTGCCAGCTCAGTGCGGACAGGGGATGAAGCTTTCTTT
TRBV7-3,TRBD2,-,TRBJ2-1,CASRLAPGDNEQFF,TGTGCCAGCAGACTAGCGCCTGGGGACAATGAGCAGTTCTTC
TRBV19,-,-,TRBJ2-3,CASSSRHADTQYF,TGTGCCAGTAGTAGTCGTCACGCAGATACGCAGTATTTT
TRBV6-5,-,few,TRBJ2-6,CASSYSIQAGANVLTF,TGTGCCAGCAGTTACTCGATTCAAGCTGGGGCCAACGTCCTGACTTTC
TRBV13,-,-,TRBJ1-3,CASSLGRGSTGNTIYF,TGTGCCAGCAGCTTAGGTAGGGGAAGTACTGGAAACACCATATATTTT
TRBV24-1,-,-,TRBJ1-5,CATSDRDANQPQHF,TGTGCCACCAGTGATCGGGACGCCAATCAGCCCCAGCATTTT
TRBV6-5,TRBD1,-,TRBJ1-5,CASRLRGPSNQPQHF,TGTGCCAGCAGACTCAGGGGGCCTAGCAATCAGCCCCAGCATTTT
TRBV7-2,TRBD1,-,TRBJ1-1,CASSLSGGQRTEAFF,TGTGCCAGCAGCTTAAGCGGGGGACAGCGGACTGAAGCTTTCTTT
TRBV12-3/TRBV12-4,-,-,TRBJ2-7,CASMAGATGQYF,TGTGCCAGCATGGCAGGTGCTACGGGGCAGTACTTC
TRBV28,-,-,TRBJ2-7,CASSFVRVAYEQYF,TGTGCCAGCAGTTTCGTCCGGGTGGCCTACGAGCAGTACTTC
TRBV7-8,-,-,TRBJ2-1,CASSFRPRPNEQFF,TGTGCCAGCAGCTTTAGACCACGGCCGAATGAGCAGTTCTTC
TRBV2,-,-,TRBJ2-7,CASRASLYEQYF,TGTGCCAGCAGAGCAAGTCTGTACGAGCAGTACTTC
TRBV6-5,-,-,TRBJ1-2,CASSYGTVGGYTF,TGTGCCAGCAGTTACGGGACCGTGGGAGGCTACACCTTC
TRBV5-6,-,-,TRBJ1-2,CASSLEQASNYGYTF,TGTGCCAGCAGCTTGGAACAGGCATCTAACTATGGCTACACCTTC
TRBV5-1,TRBD1,-,TRBJ1-2,CASSLGQGAEGYGYTF,TGCGCCAGCAGCTTGGGCCAGGGGGCAGAAGGCTATGGCTACACCTTC
TRBV13,TRBD1,-,TRBJ1-6,CASSLRTGGSPLHF,TGTGCCAGCAGCCTCCGGACAGGGGGATCACCCCTCCACTTT
TRBV6-2/TRBV6-3,-,-,TRBJ1-2,CASSYSAEGPAGTNYGYTF,TGTGCCAGCAGTTACTCGGCTGAGGGGCCGGCCGGGACTAACTATGGCTACACCTTC
TRBV15,TRBD1,-,TRBJ1-5,CATSRDRDRELSNQPQHF,TGTGCCACCAGCAGAGATCGGGACAGGGAGCTTAGCAATCAGCCCCAGCATTTT
TRBV6-5,-,-,TRBJ1-4,CASRAGPNNEKLFF,TGTGCCAGCAGGGCGGGGCCCAACAATGAAAAACTGTTTTTT
TRBV5-1,-,once,TRBJ1-2,CASSLGGTITEYGYTF,TGCGCCAGCAGCTTGGGAGGGACAATTACAGAGTATGGCTACACCTTC
TRBV19,TRBD1,-,TRBJ1-2,CASSGGQASGYTF,TGTGCCAGTAGTGGGGGACAGGCAAGTGGCTACACCTTC
TRBV11-2,-,-,TRBJ2-5,CASLRGETQYF,TGTGCCAGCCTAAGGGGAGAGACCCAGTACTTC